Given below is one TCR beta chain in context. The data belong to a study of blood T cell repertoires in COVID-19. Sequenced by immunoSEQ multiplex PCR; TCRdb stores in-frame clones only, minus some. The data hold more than 300,000 clones, with about 89% observed a single time. The ends lost 3 bases at V and 11 bases at J; junction bases unmatched: 5. Germline values: CDR1 SNHLY, CDR2 FYNNEI. The CDR3 is made up of 14 amino acids. V is TRBV2 and J is TRBJ2-1, with 12 bases aligning to TRBD2. This TCR was recovered from a woman aged 30 to 39 with COVID-19, enrolled during active disease. Sequenced: peripheral blood. The CDR3 region is CASSELLAGGKQFF. In nucleotides, the CDR3 is TGTGCCAGCAGTGAGTTGCTAGCGGGAGGGAAGCAGTTCTTC. The entire variable domain, with the rest obtained from reference TRBV2 and TRBJ2-1, is as follows: EPEVTQTPSHQVTQMGQEVILRCVPISNHLYFYWYRQILGQKVEFLVSFYNNEISEKSEIFDDQFSVERPDGSNFTLKIRSTKLEDSAMYFCASSELLAGGKQFFGPGTRLTVL.